This entry lists 18 T cell receptor beta chains sequenced from one sample in a study of CD8 T cells in Susac syndrome. Reverse transcription of about 0.5 to 1 ug RNA used random hexamers. MiXCR, applied by TCRdb to the immunoSEQ multiplex PCR reads, yields one record per CDR3 protein. The table has about 400,000 distinct CDR3 sequences, around 83% seen once. Sequenced material: CD8+ T cells from PBMCs. The receptors were sampled from a human donor with multiple sclerosis.

This clonotype was recorded only once. DNA for the CDR3: TGCAGCGTTGAGCGGGACGAAGAAGAGACCCAGTACTTC. Translation: CSVERDEEETQYF. The V and J genes are TRBV29-1 and TRBJ2-5; weak D call: TRBD2 (6 bases). CDR3 length equals 13 residues. Trimming pared 3 bases from V and 3 bases from J, leaving 11 bases between. CDR1 and CDR2 from the germline V gene are SQVTM and ANQGSEA. Filled out from reference TRBV29-1 and TRBJ2-5, the complete variable domain reads SAVISQKPSRDICQRGTSLTIQCQVDSQVTMMFWYRQQPGQSLTLIATANQGSEATYESGFVIDKFPISRPNLTFSTLTVSNMSPEDSSIYLCSVERDEEETQYFGPGTRLLVL.

The chain has TRBV29-1 and TRBJ2-7; the match to TRBD1 covers 8 bases. This CDR3 contains 13 residues. Germline loops: CDR1 SQVTM, CDR2 ANQGSEA. J lost 3 bases, V lost 3 bases, and 4 bases had no gene match. The CDR3 DNA sequence: TGCAGCGTTGACGGGACAGGAGACTACGAGCAGTACTTC. Translated: CSVDGTGDYEQYF.

The rearrangement links TRBV4-1 to TRBJ1-5; no reliable D call. V was shortened by 5 bases and J by 2 bases, with 13 bases between the two germline ends. Germline CDR1 is MGHRA and CDR2 is YSYEKL. This CDR3 has 15 residues. Here the CDR3 reads CASSWTWGGNQPQHF. CDR3 DNA sequence: TGCGCCAGCAGCTGGACCTGGGGAGGCAATCAGCCCCAGCATTTT.

The chain employs TRBV30 and TRBJ2-5; 8 bases align to TRBD2. V shed 5 bases, J shed 5 bases, and the junction held 7 bases outside the gene matches. Germline V gene lookup returns CDR1 GTSNPN and CDR2 SVGIG (reference sequence). The CDR3 consists of 13 residues. The DNA for the CDR3 is TGTGCCTGGGGGAGCGGGAGACGGGAGACCCAGTACTTC. Translated, it gives CAWGSGRRETQYF.

This clonotype has a single count. This chain links TRBV20-1 with TRBJ2-2; no definite D call. The CDR3 length is 15 residues. Trimming shortened V by 0 bases and J by 6 bases, and 14 bases separated the two germline ends. Germline V gene sequence: CDR1 DFQATT, CDR2 SNEGSKA (reference sequence). This chain's CDR3 is CSARDLRAGAGELFF. The CDR3 nucleotides read TGCAGTGCTAGAGATCTGAGAGCCGGTGCCGGGGAGCTGTTTTTT.

V and J are TRBV29-1 and TRBJ2-7; a weak D match, TRBD1 (5 bases). Deletions cut 4 bases from V and 2 bases from J, with 12 bases between. The germline gives CDR1 SQVTM, CDR2 ANQGSEA. The CDR3 consists of 13 residues. The CDR3 region has the DNA TGCAGCGTTGTACCAGGGTCAGCCTACGAGCAGTACTTC. This encodes CSVVPGSAYEQYF.

This rearrangement joins TRBV14 to TRBJ1-1, with D unclear. The V gene lost 4 bases and the J gene lost 7 bases, with 13 bases spanning the gap. The germline V gene has CDR1 SGHDN and CDR2 FVKESK. The CDR3 totals 13 residues. The CDR3 reads CASSRLFGYEAFF. For the CDR3, the DNA is TGTGCCAGCAGCCGCCTTTTCGGGTATGAAGCTTTCTTT.

This clonotype was detected once. For the CDR3, the DNA is TGTGCCAGTAGTATGGGACAGGGTGTAGCCAAAAACATTCAGTACTTC. Translating gives CASSMGQGVAKNIQYF. V is TRBV19 and J is TRBJ2-4, with 9 bases matching TRBD1. Germline-derived CDR1 and CDR2 are LNHDA and SQIVND (reference sequence). Trimming at V came to 3 bases and at J to 0 bases, leaving 3 bases not matched to a gene. The CDR3 runs to 16 residues.

The gene calls are TRBV20-1 and TRBJ2-7; TRBD1 aligns across 11 bases. Losses at the gene ends were 6 bases for V and 5 bases for J; bases not matched to a gene: 3. The CDR3 contains 12 residues. Germline V gene data show CDR1 as DFQATT and CDR2 as SNEGSKA (reference sequence). As DNA, the CDR3 is TGCAGTGCCTGGGACAGGGGGGACGAGCAGTACTTC. Translating it yields CSAWDRGDEQYF.

The CDR3 DNA sequence: TGCGCCAGCAGCGGTTACGGGGAGAACACTGAAGCTTTCTTT. Translating gives CASSGYGENTEAFF. The chain has TRBV5-1 and TRBJ1-1; no definite D call. The length of the CDR3 is 14 residues. V was clipped by 4 bases and J by 1 base, with 11 bases between them. Germline values: CDR1 SGHRS, CDR2 YFSETQ.

In its sample, this clonotype was seen once. This rearrangement joins TRBV12-3 or TRBV12-4 to TRBJ2-1; D gene unclear. The V gene lost 3 bases and the J gene lost 8 bases, with 8 bases spanning the gap. The CDR3 spans 12 residues. The DNA of the CDR3 is TGTGCCAGCAGTTTGGTGGTGGATGAGCAGTTCTTC. It codes for CASSLVVDEQFF.

The rearrangement links TRBV7-9 to TRBJ1-2; D remains ambiguous. This CDR3 contains 14 residues. Germline lookup yields CDR1 SEHNR and CDR2 FQNEAQ (reference sequence). Trimming stripped 1 base from V and 3 bases from J, with 9 bases between. CDR3 DNA: TGTGCCAGCAGCTTAGGATACGGGGACTATGGCTACACCTTC. Amino acids: CASSLGYGDYGYTF.

The rearrangement links TRBV4-1 to TRBJ2-3; no clear D gene. V shed 4 bases and J shed 4 bases, with 15 bases lying between them. The CDR3 sequence is 15 residues long. From germline, CDR1 is MGHRA and CDR2 YSYEKL. The CDR3 here is CASSPITSSADTQYF. The CDR3 region has the DNA TGCGCCAGCAGCCCGATCACGAGTTCCGCAGATACGCAGTATTTT.

This clonotype was seen only a few times. The rearrangement uses TRBV6-2 or TRBV6-3 and TRBJ2-3, with D unclear. The CDR3 runs 15 residues. Trimming took off 6 bases at V and 2 bases at J, with 15 bases between the two ends. Per the germline V gene, CDR1 is MNHEY and CDR2 is SVGEGT. CDR3 sequence reads: CASRSALTFTDTQYF. The DNA for the CDR3 is TGTGCCAGCAGATCAGCGCTGACGTTCACAGATACGCAGTATTTT.

This clonotype was seen once. The V gene is TRBV18, the J gene TRBJ2-1; 11 nucleotides line up with TRBD2. Per germline, CDR1 KGHSH and CDR2 LQKENI. V gave up 3 bases and J gave up 3 bases; unmatched junction bases: 4. This CDR3 region has 16 residues. This chain's CDR3 is CASSPDSGGDYNEQFF. The CDR3 DNA follows: TGTGCCAGCTCACCGGATAGCGGGGGGGACTACAATGAGCAGTTCTTC.

This clonotype was observed a handful of times. The chain couples TRBV25-1 to TRBJ2-7, with 12 bases fitting TRBD1. V shed 3 bases and J 7 bases; nucleotides not matched to a gene: 4. The CDR3 length is 14 residues. Germline V gene data show CDR1 as MGHDK and CDR2 as SYGVNS. CDR3 in amino acids: CASSEGQGAGEQYF. The CDR3 DNA is TGTGCCAGCAGTGAGGGACAGGGGGCAGGGGAGCAGTACTTC.

The rearrangement uses TRBV19 and TRBJ1-2; 7 bases map to TRBD1. V shed 10 bases and J 8 bases; nucleotides not matched to a gene: 7. The germline gives CDR1 LNHDA, CDR2 SQIVND (reference sequence). This CDR3 has 11 residues. The CDR3 loop reads CATPGGDGYTF. Here the CDR3 DNA reads TGTGCCACCCCAGGGGGGGACGGCTACACCTTC.

The V and J genes are TRBV7-9 and TRBJ2-3; 8 nucleotides align to TRBD2. From germline, CDR1 is SEHNR and CDR2 FQNEAQ (reference sequence). The V and J ends lost 3 bases and 3 bases, in that order; junction bases with no gene match: 5. CDR3 length: 15 residues. CDR3: CASSFGGAETDTQYF. DNA for the CDR3: TGTGCCAGCAGCTTCGGGGGGGCCGAAACAGATACGCAGTATTTT. Combining the CDR3 with reference TRBV7-9 and TRBJ2-3 gives the whole variable domain DTGVSQNPRHKITKRGQNVTFRCDPISEHNRLYWYRQTLGQGPEFLTYFQNEAQLEKSRLLSDRFSAERPKGSFSTLEIQRTEQGDSAMYLCASSFGGAETDTQYFGPGTRLTVL.